Each of the 26 T cell receptor beta chains below was sequenced from the same sample in a study of control samples from healthy donors and cancer patients. Profiling relied on immunoSEQ multiplex PCR, and the TCRdb table lists in-frame clones only, not all of them. The sample includes 160,000 or so clones, about 94% of them seen just once. Sequencing input: blood. The receptors originated from a woman in her thirties or forties in good health.

This clone was found once. The V and J genes are TRBV5-1 and TRBJ2-5, with unresolved D. Trimming left V 4 bases short and J 4 bases short, with 11 bases between. This CDR3 is 13 amino acids long. Germline CDR1 SGHRS, CDR2 YFSETQ. As DNA, the CDR3 is TGCGCCAGCAGCGCCGGAGCTCGAGAGACCCAGTACTTC. This gives the protein CASSAGARETQYF.

The chain recombines TRBV19 with TRBJ1-3, with D unclear. CDR1 LNHDA and CDR2 SQIVND come from the germline V gene (reference sequence). CDR3 size: 15 residues. V dropped 5 bases and J dropped 0 bases, with 11 bases sitting between them. The CDR3 region has the DNA TGTGCCAGTAGTCCCCTCAGGACCTCTGGAAACACCATATATTTT. This sequence encodes CASSPLRTSGNTIYF.

The count of this clone is one. The chain links TRBV5-4 to TRBJ2-1; the match to TRBD1 covers 11 bases. The CDR3 consists of 16 residues. The V and J ends lost 3 bases and 7 bases, in that order; junction bases with no gene match: 9. Germline V CDR1 and CDR2: SGHNT, YYREEE (reference sequence). Here the CDR3 reads CASSSGQGAGNNEQFF. In DNA form, the CDR3 reads TGTGCCAGCAGCTCCGGACAGGGGGCCGGGAATAATGAGCAGTTCTTC.

The chain couples TRBV18 to TRBJ1-3; D uncertain. The CDR3 contains 16 residues. Germline CDR1 reads KGHSH; CDR2 reads LQKENI. V lost 4 bases, J lost 2 bases, and 15 bases lay in between. CDR3 sequence reads: CASSQSGFLAGNTIYF. Here the CDR3 DNA reads TGTGCCAGCTCACAATCGGGATTTCTTGCTGGAAACACCATATATTTT.

This clone appeared once. The chain combines TRBV6-5 with TRBJ2-7; D unresolved. CDR3 length: 14 amino acids. V lost 2 bases, J lost 4 bases, and 12 bases lay in between. Germline V gene lookup returns CDR1 MNHEY and CDR2 SVGAGI. The CDR3 coding sequence is TGTGCCAGCAGTTACCGGCACAGACGATACGAGCAGTACTTC. Its protein product is CASSYRHRRYEQYF.

In its sample, this clone was seen once. The rearrangement uses TRBV9 and TRBJ2-3, with D hard to call. The V and J ends lost 0 bases and 2 bases respectively, with 13 bases between them. The CDR3 totals 16 residues. Germline-derived CDR1 and CDR2 are SGDLS and YYNGEE. The CDR3 is CASSVVVGQITDTQYF. CDR3 in DNA: TGTGCCAGCAGCGTAGTTGTAGGGCAGATCACAGATACGCAGTATTTT.

The genes are TRBV6-6 and TRBJ1-1; a possible D gene is TRBD1 (5 bases). Germline loops: CDR1 MNHNY, CDR2 SVGAGI (reference sequence). CDR3 length: 15 residues. Trimming removed 1 base from V and 1 base from J, with 10 bases in between. CDR3 region: CASSYFRGGNTEAFF. CDR3 nucleotide sequence: TGTGCCAGCAGTTACTTCCGGGGGGGGAACACTGAAGCTTTCTTT.

The chain carries TRBV7-2 and TRBJ2-3, with D possibly being TRBD1 or TRBD2 (5 bases each). The V end lost 0 bases, the J end lost 2 bases, and 12 bases lay between the germline ends. CDR3 length: 16 amino acids. CDR1 and CDR2 from the germline V gene are SGHTA and FQGNSA. DNA of the CDR3: TGTGCCAGCAGCTTAGCCCCCGGGACCGCCACAGATACGCAGTATTTT. Translated, it gives CASSLAPGTATDTQYF.

CDR3 sequence: CASSVASASGNTIYF. In DNA, the CDR3 is TGTGCCAGCAGCGTAGCTTCGGCCTCTGGAAACACCATATATTTT. The chain links TRBV9 to TRBJ1-3; D not resolved. Trimming pared 0 bases from V and 0 bases from J, leaving 7 bases between. Germline V gives CDR1 SGDLS, CDR2 YYNGEE. The CDR3 has 15 residues.

The chain carries TRBV3-1 (or the pseudogene TRBV3-2) and TRBJ2-5, with 8 bases matching TRBD2. Germline V lookup: CDR1 LGHDT, CDR2 YNNKEL (reference sequence). V was clipped by 1 base and J by 7 bases; unmatched bases: 2. The CDR3 length is 13 residues. CDR3 in amino acids: CASSQGAGGTQYF. In DNA, the CDR3 is TGTGCCAGCAGCCAAGGGGCGGGGGGGACCCAGTACTTC.

The chain couples TRBV13 to TRBJ1-2, with D tentatively TRBD1 (6 bases). This CDR3 is 15 amino acids long. Germline V gene data show CDR1 as PRHDT and CDR2 as FYEKMQ (reference sequence). Trimming pared 3 bases from V and 3 bases from J, leaving 14 bases between. In DNA form, the CDR3 reads TGTGCCAGCAGCTTGACAGGAGGAAATTACTATGGCTACACCTTC. Translated, it gives CASSLTGGNYYGYTF.

This chain uses TRBV10-3 with TRBJ2-1; D unresolved. Germline V gene data show CDR1 as ENHRY and CDR2 as SYGVKD. The CDR3 loop spans 10 amino acids. With 10 bases removed from V and 10 bases from J, the gap between germline ends came to 11 bases. The CDR3 DNA reads TGTGCCAGCTCGGACGGGGAGCAGTTCTTC. It is translated as CASSDGEQFF.

The rearrangement uses TRBV29-1 and TRBJ1-2; perhaps TRBD1 as D (5 bases). There are 14 residues in the CDR3. With 2 bases removed from V and 0 bases from J, the gap between germline ends came to 10 bases. Germline V gives CDR1 SQVTM, CDR2 ANQGSEA. CDR3 coding DNA: TGCAGCGTTGAAATCCCAGGGCCTAACTATGGCTACACCTTC. It encodes CSVEIPGPNYGYTF.

V and J are TRBV6-1 and TRBJ2-3; D is ambiguous. The V gene's germline CDR1 is MNHNS and CDR2 SASEGT. This CDR3 contains 13 residues. Trimming removed 2 bases from V and 8 bases from J, with 11 bases in between. The CDR3 here is CASSEHVPATQYF. The CDR3, as DNA: TGTGCCAGCAGTGAACATGTCCCAGCTACGCAGTATTTT.

This clone was found a few times. J is TRBJ1-1 and V is TRBV9, with D tentatively TRBD1 (5 bases). Germline V gene sequence: CDR1 SGDLS, CDR2 YYNGEE. The CDR3 is 16 residues long. V was clipped by 3 bases and J by 0 bases, with 15 bases between them. The CDR3 reads CASSENRDGLNTEAFF. CDR3 nucleotide sequence: TGTGCCAGCAGCGAAAACCGGGACGGATTGAACACTGAAGCTTTCTTT. The entire variable domain, with the rest obtained from reference TRBV9 and TRBJ1-1, is as follows: DSGVTQTPKHLITATGQRVTLRCSPRSGDLSVYWYQQSLDQGLQFLIQYYNGEERAKGNILERFSAQQFPDLHSELNLSSLELGDSALYFCASSENRDGLNTEAFFGQGTRLTVV.

The gene calls are TRBV6-2 or TRBV6-3 and TRBJ2-2; TRBD1 aligns across 10 bases. Germline V CDR1 and CDR2: MNHEY, SVGEGT. This CDR3 has 16 amino acids. J lost 4 bases, V lost 2 bases, and 4 bases had no gene match. The CDR3 nucleotides are TGTGCCAGCAGTTACGCGAGGACAGGGGGCACCGGGGAGCTGTTTTTT. It translates to CASSYARTGGTGELFF.

This clone was seen a handful of times. The chain employs TRBV2 and TRBJ2-7, with D perhaps TRBD2 (5 bases). The CDR3 sequence is 12 residues long. Trimming stripped 10 bases from V and 7 bases from J, with 17 bases between. CDR1 and CDR2 from the germline V gene are SNHLY and FYNNEI. In DNA, the CDR3 is TGTGCCACCCACAGTTTAAGAGGGGAGCAGTACTTC. Translating gives CATHSLRGEQYF. The whole variable domain, filled in from reference TRBV2 and TRBJ2-7, reads EPEVTQTPSHQVTQMGQEVILRCVPISNHLYFYWYRQILGQKVEFLVSFYNNEISEKSEIFDDQFSVERPDGSNFTLKIRSTKLEDSAMYFCATHSLRGEQYFGPGTRLTVT.

The gene calls are TRBV5-1 and TRBJ2-1; D remains ambiguous. The CDR3 is 16 residues long. CDR1 and CDR2 (germline): SGHRS, YFSETQ. Trimming pared 0 bases from V and 0 bases from J, leaving 10 bases between. CDR3 in DNA: TGCGCCAGCAGCTTGGGGAATTCGAACTCCTACAATGAGCAGTTCTTC. It yields the protein CASSLGNSNSYNEQFF.

V usage is TRBV5-4 and J usage is TRBJ2-6, with no clear D. This CDR3 is 16 amino acids long. Trimming cost V 0 bases and J 2 bases, with 9 bases left between them. Germline V gene data show CDR1 as SGHNT and CDR2 as YYREEE (reference sequence). The CDR3 here is CASSLGIDAGANVLTF. In DNA, the CDR3 is TGTGCCAGCAGCTTGGGAATAGATGCTGGGGCCAACGTCCTGACTTTC.

The CDR3 DNA follows: TGCGCCAGCAGCTTGTCAGGGGTGGATGAAAAACTGTTTTTT. Its translation is CASSLSGVDEKLFF. The rearrangement joins TRBV5-1 to TRBJ1-4; D may be TRBD1 (6 bases). CDR1 is SGHRS and CDR2 is YFSETQ in the germline V gene. The length of the CDR3 is 14 residues. Trimming removed 1 base from V and 6 bases from J, with 10 bases in between.

This rearrangement joins TRBV5-5 to TRBJ1-1; D not certain. Germline V gene data show CDR1 as SGHKS and CDR2 as YYEKEE (reference sequence). V was pared by 2 bases and J by 1 base, with 6 bases between. The CDR3 runs 13 residues. CDR3 loop: CASSFSANTEAFF. Written as DNA, the CDR3 is TGTGCCAGCAGCTTCAGTGCGAACACTGAAGCTTTCTTT.

J is TRBJ1-3 and V is TRBV5-6; a weak D match, TRBD1 (6 bases). Germline values: CDR1 SGHDT, CDR2 YYEEEE. This CDR3 is 15 amino acids long. V was shortened by 7 bases and J by 2 bases, with 16 bases between the two germline ends. CDR3 nucleotides: TGTGCCAGCCGTGAAATACAGGGAACTGGAAACACCATATATTTT. Encoded protein: CASREIQGTGNTIYF.

The chain carries TRBV6-5 and TRBJ1-2; a possible D gene is TRBD1 (5 bases). Between the trimmed V and J ends, which lost 0 bases and 3 bases, there was a span of 5 bases. Per germline, CDR1 MNHEY and CDR2 SVGAGI. The CDR3 has 13 residues. The CDR3 DNA is TGTGCCAGCAGTTACTCGACAGACTATGGCTACACCTTC. Amino acid sequence: CASSYSTDYGYTF.

This chain connects TRBV9 to TRBJ2-3; a weak D match, TRBD2 (6 bases). Trimming removed 3 bases from V and 0 bases from J, with 14 bases in between. The CDR3 extends over 16 amino acids. Per germline, CDR1 SGDLS and CDR2 YYNGEE. The CDR3 nucleotides read TGTGCCAGCAGCGCGGGACTTATTATCAGCACAGATACGCAGTATTTT. This encodes CASSAGLIISTDTQYF.

J is TRBJ1-3 and V is TRBV4-3; no clear D. V lost 0 bases, J lost 3 bases, and 12 bases lay in between. Germline CDR1 and CDR2: LGHNA and YSLEER. This CDR3 has 16 amino acids. The CDR3 is CASSQEAASRGNTIYF. The CDR3 DNA sequence: TGCGCCAGCAGCCAAGAGGCAGCCTCTCGTGGAAACACCATATATTTT.

As DNA, the CDR3 is TGTGCCAGTCTCCCAGACGGAACGATGAGGGACGAGCAGTACTTC. It specifies CASLPDGTMRDEQYF. This sequence joins TRBV6-5 and TRBJ2-7; TRBD2 might be the D (5 bases). CDR1 and CDR2 from the germline V gene are MNHEY and SVGAGI. The CDR3 extends over 15 amino acids. Trimming cost V 9 bases and J 5 bases, with 23 bases left between them.